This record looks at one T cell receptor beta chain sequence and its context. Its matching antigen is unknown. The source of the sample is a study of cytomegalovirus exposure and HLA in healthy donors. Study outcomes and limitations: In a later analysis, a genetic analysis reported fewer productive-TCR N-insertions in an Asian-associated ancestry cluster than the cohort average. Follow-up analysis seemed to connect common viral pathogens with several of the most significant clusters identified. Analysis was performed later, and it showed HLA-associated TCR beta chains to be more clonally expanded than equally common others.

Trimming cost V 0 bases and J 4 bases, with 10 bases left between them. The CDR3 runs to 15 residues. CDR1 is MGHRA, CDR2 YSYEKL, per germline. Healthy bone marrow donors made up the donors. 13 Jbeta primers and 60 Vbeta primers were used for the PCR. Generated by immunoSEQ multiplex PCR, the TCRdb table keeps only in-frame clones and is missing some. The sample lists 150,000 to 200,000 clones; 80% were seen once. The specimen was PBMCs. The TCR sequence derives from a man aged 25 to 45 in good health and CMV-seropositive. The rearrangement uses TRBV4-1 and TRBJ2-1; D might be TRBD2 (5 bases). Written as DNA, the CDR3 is TGCGCCAGCAGCCAAGATTTCGGGGAATACAATGAGCAGTTCTTC. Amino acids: CASSQDFGEYNEQFF.